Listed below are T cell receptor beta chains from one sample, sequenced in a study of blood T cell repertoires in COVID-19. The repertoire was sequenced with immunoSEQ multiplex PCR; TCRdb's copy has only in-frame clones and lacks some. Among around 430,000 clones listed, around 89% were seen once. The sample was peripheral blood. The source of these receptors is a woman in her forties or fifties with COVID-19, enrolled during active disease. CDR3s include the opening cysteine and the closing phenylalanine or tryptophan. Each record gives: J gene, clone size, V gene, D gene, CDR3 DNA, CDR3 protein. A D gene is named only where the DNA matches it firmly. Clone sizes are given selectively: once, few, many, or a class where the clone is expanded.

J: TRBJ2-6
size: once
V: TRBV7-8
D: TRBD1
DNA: TGTGCCAGCAGCTTAGTTGCGGGACAGGCTGACGTCCTGACTTTC
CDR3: CASSLVAGQADVLTF

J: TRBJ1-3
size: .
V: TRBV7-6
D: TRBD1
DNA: TGTGCCAGCAGCTTATTCCCAGGACAGGGGGCTGGAAACACCATATATTTT
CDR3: CASSLFPGQGAGNTIYF

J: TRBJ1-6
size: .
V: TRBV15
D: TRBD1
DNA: TGTGCCACCAGCCGAGGACAGGGGGCTCGAGCGATAGGGTGGCCCCTCCACTTT
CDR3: CATSRGQGARAIGWPLHF

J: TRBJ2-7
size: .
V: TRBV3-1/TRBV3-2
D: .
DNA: TGTGCCAGCAGCCAAGTGGGGGCGGGTGAGCAGTACTTC
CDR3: CASSQVGAGEQYF

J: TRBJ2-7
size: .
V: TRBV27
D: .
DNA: TGTGCCAGCAGTTTTAGGGGGACCGAGCAGTACTTC
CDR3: CASSFRGTEQYF

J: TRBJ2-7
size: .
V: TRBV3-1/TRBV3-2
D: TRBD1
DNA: TGTGCCAGCAGCCCACTGACGGGACAGATTTACGAGCAGTACTTC
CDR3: CASSPLTGQIYEQYF

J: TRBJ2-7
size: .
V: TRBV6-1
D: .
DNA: TGTGCCAGCAGTGAGGATGGAGGGGCGGGGGAGCAGTACTTC
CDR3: CASSEDGGAGEQYF

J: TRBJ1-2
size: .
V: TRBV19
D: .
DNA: TGTGCCAGTACCCCAGACGGACTCTATGGCTACACCTTC
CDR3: CASTPDGLYGYTF

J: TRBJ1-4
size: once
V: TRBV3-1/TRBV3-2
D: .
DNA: TGTGCCAGCAGCCCCCCTACAACTAATGAAAAACTGTTTTTT
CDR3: CASSPPTTNEKLFF

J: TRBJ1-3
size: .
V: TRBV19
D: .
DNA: TGTGCCAGTAACCTACATCAGGACTCGTACTCTGGAAACACCATATATTTT
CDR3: CASNLHQDSYSGNTIYF

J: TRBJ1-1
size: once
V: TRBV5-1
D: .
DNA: TGCGCCAGCAGCCTCCGGACAGTGAACACTGAAGCTTTCTTT
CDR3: CASSLRTVNTEAFF

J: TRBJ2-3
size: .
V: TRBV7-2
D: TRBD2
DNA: TGTGCCAGCAGCCCGGGACTAGCGGGCCAAACAGATACGCAGTATTTT
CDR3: CASSPGLAGQTDTQYF

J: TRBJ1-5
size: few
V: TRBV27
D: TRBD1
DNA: TGTGCCAGCAGTTTATTCGGATCAAGGGGGACAGGGCTTTTGGAGCCCCAGCATTTT
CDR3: CASSLFGSRGTGLLEPQHF

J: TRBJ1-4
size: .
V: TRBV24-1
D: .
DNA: TGTGCCACCAGTGTCCGCAGGGCGGAAGAAAAACTGTTTTTT
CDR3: CATSVRRAEEKLFF

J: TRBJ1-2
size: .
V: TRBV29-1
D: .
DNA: TGCAGCGTTGAAGCAGGAGCGGGGCTGGGTGGCTACACCTTC
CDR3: CSVEAGAGLGGYTF

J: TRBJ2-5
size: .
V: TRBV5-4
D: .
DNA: TGTGCCAGCAGCCGTACAGGACGCCAAGAGACCCAGTACTTC
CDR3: CASSRTGRQETQYF

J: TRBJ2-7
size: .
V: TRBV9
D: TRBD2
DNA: TGTGCCAGCAGCGTCTCGGACGGGAGGGAGCAGTACTTC
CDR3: CASSVSDGREQYF

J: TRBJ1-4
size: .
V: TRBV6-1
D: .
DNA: TGTGCCAGCAGTGAACCCCCCAGGGGTGGGTTCGGAAAACTGTTTTTT
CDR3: CASSEPPRGGFGKLFF

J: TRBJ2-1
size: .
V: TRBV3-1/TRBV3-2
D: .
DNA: TGTGCCAGCAGCCACTCCTGGGGGGGGGCTCCCTACAATGAGCAGTTCTTC
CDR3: CASSHSWGGAPYNEQFF

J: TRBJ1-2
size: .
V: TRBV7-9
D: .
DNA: TGTGCCAGCAGCTTAGCGTCCCCTGAGTATGGCTACACCTTC
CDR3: CASSLASPEYGYTF

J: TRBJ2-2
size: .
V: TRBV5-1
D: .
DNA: TGCGCCAGCAGCGACCCGCAGGGGTACACCGGGGAGCTGTTTTTT
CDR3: CASSDPQGYTGELFF

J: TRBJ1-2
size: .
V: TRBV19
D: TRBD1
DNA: TGTGCCAGTAGGCACGGGACAGGCTTAGCTAACTATGGCTACACCTTC
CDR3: CASRHGTGLANYGYTF

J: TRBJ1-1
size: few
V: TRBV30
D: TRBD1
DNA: TGTGCCTGGAGCAGGGGGCTCGGAACTGAAGCTTTCTTT
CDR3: CAWSRGLGTEAFF

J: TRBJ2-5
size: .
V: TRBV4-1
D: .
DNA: TGCGCCAGCAGCCAAGGGGGACTCGGGGAGACCCAGTACTTC
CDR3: CASSQGGLGETQYF

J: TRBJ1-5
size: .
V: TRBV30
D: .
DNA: TGTGCCTGGAGTAGGTCGAGGGAGCCCCAGCATTTT
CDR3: CAWSRSREPQHF

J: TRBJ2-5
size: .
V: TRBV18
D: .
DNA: TGTGCCAGCTCTCCCGGGGTTGAAGAGACCCAGTACTTC
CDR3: CASSPGVEETQYF

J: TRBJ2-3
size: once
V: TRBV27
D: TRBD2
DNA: TGTGCCAGCGGAGCGGGGCCACGGGGAGATACGCAGTATTTT
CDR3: CASGAGPRGDTQYF

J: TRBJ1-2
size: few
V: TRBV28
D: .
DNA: TGTGCCAGCAGTTCTAGATCGCTTCTTAACTATGGCTACACCTTC
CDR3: CASSSRSLLNYGYTF

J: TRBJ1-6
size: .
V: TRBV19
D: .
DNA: TGTGCCAGTAGAGGACAAAATACAGGGATTTCACCCCTCCACTTT
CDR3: CASRGQNTGISPLHF

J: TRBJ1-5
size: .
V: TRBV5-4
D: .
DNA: TGTGCCAGCAGCCAACAGGGAACCAATCAGCCCCAGCATTTT
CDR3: CASSQQGTNQPQHF

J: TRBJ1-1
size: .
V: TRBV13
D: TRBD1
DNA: TGTGCCAGCAGCGGGTGGGGGACAGGGGGCCGGATGAACACTGAAGCTTTCTTT
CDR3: CASSGWGTGGRMNTEAFF

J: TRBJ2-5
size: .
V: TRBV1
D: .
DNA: TGCACCAGCAGCCAAGTGGGACTAGAGGGATACTTC
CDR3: CTSSQVGLEGYF

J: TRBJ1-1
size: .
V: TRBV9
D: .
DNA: TGTGCCAGCAGCGTCGGGACGGGGGGCACTGAAGCTTTCTTT
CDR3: CASSVGTGGTEAFF

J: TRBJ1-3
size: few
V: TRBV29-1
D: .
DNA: TGCAGCGTTGCTCATAGCTCTGGAAACACCATATATTTT
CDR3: CSVAHSSGNTIYF

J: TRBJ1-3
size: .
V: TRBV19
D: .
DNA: TGTGCCAGTAGTATAGGGAGCTCTGGAAACACCATATATTTT
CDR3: CASSIGSSGNTIYF

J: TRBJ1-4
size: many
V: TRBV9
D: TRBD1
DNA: TGTGCCAGCAGCGATGGGACAGATGAAAAACTGTTTTTT
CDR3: CASSDGTDEKLFF

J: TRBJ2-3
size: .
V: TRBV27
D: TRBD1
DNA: TGTGCCACACGGGACAGGCCTACAGATACGCAGTATTTT
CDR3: CATRDRPTDTQYF

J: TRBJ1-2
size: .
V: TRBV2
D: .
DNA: TGTGCCAGTTTTAAGGGGGAACAGATCTATGGCTACACCTTC
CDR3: CASFKGEQIYGYTF

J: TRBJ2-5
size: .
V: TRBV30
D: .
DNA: TGTGCCTTCACAATGCAAGCGGGAGAGACCCAGTACTTC
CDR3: CAFTMQAGETQYF

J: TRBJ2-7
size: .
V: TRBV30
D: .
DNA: TGTGCCTGGAGTGGGGGAGGAGGCACCTACGAGCAGTACTTC
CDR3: CAWSGGGGTYEQYF

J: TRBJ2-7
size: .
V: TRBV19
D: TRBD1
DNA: TGTGCCAGTAGTATTCGGTGGCAGGGGGCCTACGAGCAGTACTTC
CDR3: CASSIRWQGAYEQYF

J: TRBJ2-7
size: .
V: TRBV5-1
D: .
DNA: TGCGCCAGCAGCTTGGCCGGGGGACTGAGCTACGAGCAGTACTTC
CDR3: CASSLAGGLSYEQYF

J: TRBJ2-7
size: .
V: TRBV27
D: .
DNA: TGTGCCAGCGGCCGTCTTGGGGCCACCTACGAGCAGTACTTC
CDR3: CASGRLGATYEQYF

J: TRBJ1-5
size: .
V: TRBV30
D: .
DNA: TGTGCCTGGAGTGGCACACGATCTGCTCAGCCCCAGCATTTT
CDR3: CAWSGTRSAQPQHF

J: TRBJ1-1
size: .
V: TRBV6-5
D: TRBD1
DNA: TGTGCCAGCGGGAACAGGGGGCGCGACACTGAAGCTTTCTTT
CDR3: CASGNRGRDTEAFF

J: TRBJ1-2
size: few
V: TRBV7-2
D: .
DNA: TGTGCCAGCAGCTTAAAGGGGGACTATGGCTACACCTTC
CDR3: CASSLKGDYGYTF

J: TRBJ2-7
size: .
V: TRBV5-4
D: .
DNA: TGTGCCAGCAGCCCCCACCCCAGTTACGAGCAGTACTTC
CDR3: CASSPHPSYEQYF

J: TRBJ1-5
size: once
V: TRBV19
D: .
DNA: TGTGCCAGTACCGTAGGGACACATAGCAATCAGCCCCAGCATTTT
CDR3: CASTVGTHSNQPQHF

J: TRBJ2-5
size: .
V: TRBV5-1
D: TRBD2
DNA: TGCGCCAGCAGCTTAAGGGGACTAGCGGGCGGAATCAGAGAGACCCAGTACTTC
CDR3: CASSLRGLAGGIRETQYF

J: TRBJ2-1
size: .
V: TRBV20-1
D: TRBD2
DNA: TGCAGTGCTAGTCGGGGACTAGCGGGGGGTGGGGATGAGCAGTTCTTC
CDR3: CSASRGLAGGGDEQFF

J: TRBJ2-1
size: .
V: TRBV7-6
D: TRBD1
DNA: TGTGCCAGCAGCTTTTCAATTACAGGGGTCTCCTACAATGAGCAGTTCTTC
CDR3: CASSFSITGVSYNEQFF